What follows are 5 T cell receptor beta chains derived from one specimen sequenced in a study of OX40 agonist ivuxolimab in advanced cancers. Produced via immunoSEQ multiplex PCR; TCRdb's table is partial and in-frame only. The data contain some 16,000 clones, over 75% of them seen just once; the ten biggest clones take up 45% to 50%. The starting material was CD4+ or CD8+ T cells sorted from blood, obtained in a trial of the OX40 agonist ivuxolimab. The receptors originated from an adult with an advanced solid tumor such as melanoma, head and neck, liver or kidney cancer.

The V and J genes are TRBV5-1 and TRBJ1-6; tentatively, D is TRBD1 (5 bases). The CDR3 loop spans 13 amino acids. CDR1 is SGHRS, CDR2 YFSETQ, per germline. Between the trimmed V and J ends, which lost 3 bases and 15 bases, there was a span of 16 bases. CDR3 region: CASSSSFDSHLHF. The CDR3 DNA reads as TGCGCCAGCAGCTCAAGCTTTGACAGTCACCTCCACTTT.

The chain uses TRBV19 and TRBJ1-5; no clear D gene. Germline lookup yields CDR1 LNHDA and CDR2 SQIVND (reference sequence). CDR3 length equals 14 residues. Between the trimmed V and J ends, which lost 3 bases and 4 bases, there was a span of 10 bases. The CDR3 here is CASSIVAVNQPQHF. In DNA form, the CDR3 reads TGTGCCAGTAGTATCGTGGCAGTGAATCAGCCCCAGCATTTT.

The genes are TRBV5-1 and TRBJ1-5, with 8 nucleotides matching TRBD1. Germline V CDR1 and CDR2: SGHRS, YFSETQ. The CDR3 spans 15 residues. The ends lost 2 bases at V and 3 bases at J; junction bases unmatched: 4. The CDR3 nucleotides read TGCGCCAGCAGCTTTGGGCAGGGGGCCAATCAGCCCCAGCATTTT. Translated, it gives CASSFGQGANQPQHF. The full variable domain, rest sourced from reference TRBV5-1 and TRBJ1-5, is KAGVTQTPRYLIKTRGQQVTLSCSPISGHRSVSWYQQTPGQGLQFLFEYFSETQRNKGNFPGRFSGRQFSNSRSEMNVSTLELGDSALYLCASSFGQGANQPQHFGDGTRLSIL.

This sequence joins TRBV7-8 and TRBJ2-1, with TRBD2 identical over 15 bases. The CDR3 is 18 amino acids. Germline-derived CDR1 and CDR2 are SGHVS and FQNEAQ. V shed 5 bases and J 3 bases; nucleotides not matched to a gene: 8. The CDR3 nucleotides are TGTGCCAGCAGCCCCGGACTAGCGGGAGGGCTACTCTACAATGAGCAGTTCTTC. Encoded protein: CASSPGLAGGLLYNEQFF.

V usage is TRBV7-9 and J usage is TRBJ1-1; D unclear. The germline gives CDR1 SEHNR, CDR2 FQNEAQ (reference sequence). The CDR3 length is 13 residues. Between the trimmed V and J ends, which lost 5 bases and 5 bases, there was a span of 12 bases. Written as DNA, the CDR3 is TGTGCCAGCAGCGCCAGGAGTGGGACTGAAGCTTTCTTT. Its protein product is CASSARSGTEAFF. Combining the CDR3 with reference TRBV7-9 and TRBJ1-1 gives the whole variable domain DTGVSQNPRHKITKRGQNVTFRCDPISEHNRLYWYRQTLGQGPEFLTYFQNEAQLEKSRLLSDRFSAERPKGSFSTLEIQRTEQGDSAMYLCASSARSGTEAFFGQGTRLTVV.